These 22 T cell receptor beta chains were all obtained from the same sample, sequenced in a study of blood T cell repertoires in COVID-19. Profiled with immunoSEQ multiplex PCR; TCRdb holds only in-frame clones, not every one. The data hold 35,000 to 45,000 clones, with over 75% observed a single time. Sequences were obtained from peripheral blood. These receptors were taken from a man aged 65 to 79 with active COVID-19.

The V gene is TRBV6-5, the J gene TRBJ2-3, with TRBD2 as a possible D gene (6 bases). Trimming took 1 base from V and 3 from J, leaving 14 bases between them. Germline V gene lookup returns CDR1 MNHEY and CDR2 SVGAGI. The CDR3 length is 16 residues. CDR3 loop: CASSYFAGRGTDTQYF. CDR3 sequence (DNA): TGTGCCAGCAGTTACTTTGCGGGGAGAGGGACAGATACGCAGTATTTT.

Here the CDR3 reads CASSVARRGLGSGELFF. The CDR3 DNA reads as TGTGCCAGCAGCGTAGCGCGGCGGGGGCTAGGGTCCGGGGAGCTGTTTTTT. This chain uses TRBV9 with TRBJ2-2; weak D call: TRBD2 (7 bases). Germline V lookup: CDR1 SGDLS, CDR2 YYNGEE. Trimming removed 0 bases from V and 6 bases from J, with 18 bases in between. The CDR3 consists of 17 residues.

CDR3 residues: CASSYSGGISGNTIYF. The CDR3, as DNA: TGTGCCAGCAGTTACTCGGGAGGGATCTCTGGAAACACCATATATTTT. The chain links TRBV6-6 to TRBJ1-3; D is uncertain. Germline loops: CDR1 MNHNY, CDR2 SVGAGI (reference sequence). V lost 0 bases to trimming and J lost 0 bases, with 9 bases between them. There are 16 residues in the CDR3.

The chain links TRBV30 to TRBJ2-6; D unresolved. Between the trimmed V and J ends, which lost 2 bases and 0 bases, there was a span of 8 bases. Germline CDR1 reads GTSNPN; CDR2 reads SVGIG (reference sequence). This CDR3 comprises 15 residues. The CDR3 loop is CAWSFVASGANVLTF. Written as DNA, the CDR3 is TGTGCCTGGAGTTTTGTGGCCTCTGGGGCCAACGTCCTGACTTTC. The full variable domain, rest sourced from reference TRBV30 and TRBJ2-6, is SQTIHQWPATLVQPVGSPLSLECTVEGTSNPNLYWYRQAAGRGLQLLFYSVGIGQISSEVPQNLSASRPQDRQFILSSKKLLLSDSGFYLCAWSFVASGANVLTFGAGSRLTVL.

The chain combines TRBV7-6 with TRBJ2-2; perhaps TRBD2 as D (6 bases). This CDR3 region has 16 residues. V lost 2 bases to trimming and J lost 6 bases, with 16 bases between them. Germline-derived CDR1 and CDR2 are SGHVS and FNYEAQ. The CDR3 protein is CASSLFDPWEAGELFF. CDR3 in DNA: TGTGCCAGCAGCTTATTCGACCCTTGGGAGGCCGGGGAGCTGTTTTTT.

The rearrangement uses TRBV27 and TRBJ1-1; tentative D call: TRBD1 (5 bases). V was shortened by 5 bases and J by 8 bases, with 24 bases between the two germline ends. This CDR3 spans 16 amino acids. In germline, CDR1 is MNHEY, CDR2 SMNVEV (reference sequence). In nucleotides, the CDR3 is TGTGCCAGCAGTCCTCAACCACCTCAGGGAGGGAGAGAAGCTTTCTTT. Its protein product is CASSPQPPQGGREAFF.

This chain uses TRBV7-2 with TRBJ2-7; the D gene is possibly TRBD1 (5 bases). Germline V gives CDR1 SGHTA, CDR2 FQGNSA. The CDR3 runs to 14 residues. V lost 1 base, J lost 3 bases, and 10 bases lay in between. The CDR3: CASSLGGRYYEQYF. In DNA form, the CDR3 reads TGTGCCAGCAGCTTAGGGGGCAGATACTACGAGCAGTACTTC.

CDR3: CASPPARDSPIYEQYF. The CDR3 coding sequence is TGTGCCAGCCCCCCCGCCCGGGACAGCCCGATATACGAGCAGTACTTC. The chain uses TRBV28 and TRBJ2-7; 7 bases fit TRBD1. The CDR3 runs to 16 residues. The ends lost 8 bases at V and 4 bases at J; junction bases unmatched: 17. Looked up from germline, CDR1 is MDHEN and CDR2 is SYDVKM.

V is TRBV7-6 and J is TRBJ2-7; no clear D. Germline lookup yields CDR1 SGHVS and CDR2 FNYEAQ. Trimming pared 1 base from V and 7 bases from J, leaving 5 bases between. The CDR3 has 11 amino acids. The CDR3 coding sequence is TGTGCCAGCAGCTTAGGGCAAGAGCAGTACTTC. Its translation is CASSLGQEQYF.

Only one count was recorded for this clone. The rearrangement uses TRBV19 and TRBJ1-2; weak D call: TRBD1 (5 bases). Germline CDR1 reads LNHDA; CDR2 reads SQIVND (reference sequence). There are 16 residues in the CDR3. The V end was cut by 3 bases, the J end by 1 base, with 15 bases between. The CDR3, as DNA: TGTGCCAGTAGTATTTTGGGTACAGGCGTTAACTATGGCTACACCTTC. This translates into CASSILGTGVNYGYTF.

The genes are TRBV6-5 and TRBJ2-7; TRBD2 might be the D (6 bases). CDR1 is MNHEY, CDR2 SVGAGI, per germline. The ends were cut back, 2 bases at V and 5 bases at J, with 13 bases in the middle. CDR3 length: 14 residues. The CDR3 DNA follows: TGTGCCAGCAGTTACAGGTGGGGGAGGAACGAGCAGTACTTC. Translated, it gives CASSYRWGRNEQYF.

In its sample, this clone was seen a few times. The chain is built from TRBV19 and TRBJ1-1, with 7 bases identical to TRBD1. Trimming at V came to 1 base and at J to 10 bases, leaving 6 bases not matched to a gene. This CDR3 region has 13 residues. CDR1 is LNHDA, CDR2 SQIVND, per germline (reference sequence). CDR3 coding DNA: TGTGCCAGTAGTATAGGAAACAGGGGCAGAGCTTTCTTT. Protein sequence: CASSIGNRGRAFF.

The V and J genes are TRBV28 and TRBJ1-2; D is uncertain. CDR1 and CDR2 from the germline V gene are MDHEN and SYDVKM. The CDR3 covers 13 residues. V shed 2 bases and J shed 5 bases, with 9 bases lying between them. The CDR3 bases are TGTGCCAGCAGTTTACTTCGGTGGTATGGCTACACCTTC. Translated, it gives CASSLLRWYGYTF.

This chain connects TRBV27 to TRBJ1-1; tentative D call: TRBD1 (5 bases). CDR3 length: 10 residues. Germline CDR1 and CDR2: MNHEY and SMNVEV (reference sequence). The V end was cut by 11 bases, the J end by 6 bases, with 10 bases between. CDR3 bases: TGTGCCTCCTGGGGGGCTGAAGCTTTCTTT. Translating it yields CASWGAEAFF.

V gene TRBV15 combines with J gene TRBJ2-5, with 10 bases matching TRBD2. V shed 5 bases and J 3 bases; nucleotides not matched to a gene: 3. There are 14 residues in the CDR3. Germline V gene sequence: CDR1 LNHNV, CDR2 YYDKDF (reference sequence). Here the CDR3 DNA reads TGTGCCACCAGCCGGACTAGCGGCAAAGAGACCCAGTACTTC. It encodes CATSRTSGKETQYF.

The chain links TRBV30 to TRBJ2-1, with 7 nucleotides matching TRBD2. Germline V gene sequence: CDR1 GTSNPN, CDR2 SVGIG (reference sequence). Trimming at V came to 3 bases and at J to 0 bases, leaving 11 bases not matched to a gene. This CDR3 is 17 amino acids long. CDR3 sequence: CAWSDSWGGSSYNEQFF. CDR3 coding DNA: TGTGCCTGGAGCGACTCCTGGGGGGGGAGCTCCTACAATGAGCAGTTCTTC.

The V gene is TRBV7-3, the J gene TRBJ2-1, with a tentative D call TRBD2 (6 bases). V lost 1 base and J 9 bases, leaving 10 bases between the germline ends. The germline V gene has CDR1 SGHTA and CDR2 FQGTGA. The CDR3 has 13 amino acids. CDR3 DNA: TGTGCCAGCAGCTTAAATCCGGGAGTTGAGCAGTTCTTC. This sequence encodes CASSLNPGVEQFF.

The genes are TRBV9 and TRBJ2-2; D perhaps matches TRBD1 (6 bases). CDR3 length equals 18 residues. The V gene lost 0 bases and the J gene lost 3 bases, with 18 bases spanning the gap. Germline CDR1 SGDLS, CDR2 YYNGEE. The CDR3 here is CASSVVSTGNRDTGELFF. The CDR3 bases are TGTGCCAGCAGCGTAGTCTCCACAGGGAATCGGGACACCGGGGAGCTGTTTTTT.

This chain links TRBV28 with TRBJ1-6; 7 bases line up with TRBD1. From germline, CDR1 is MDHEN and CDR2 SYDVKM. V lost 4 bases, J lost 0 bases, and 6 bases stayed unmatched. This CDR3 has 17 amino acids. CDR3 amino acids: CASSSGKGASYNSPLHF. As DNA, the CDR3 is TGTGCCAGCAGTTCCGGGAAGGGGGCCTCCTATAATTCACCCCTCCACTTT.

The CDR3 coding sequence is TGTGCCAGCTCACCCCAGGGCGTACGTGGGTATGGCTACACCTTC. This encodes CASSPQGVRGYGYTF. The J gene is TRBJ1-2, the V gene TRBV18; TRBD1 might be the D (5 bases). Trimming removed 3 bases from V and 5 bases from J, with 16 bases in between. The CDR3 is made up of 15 amino acids. Germline V gives CDR1 KGHSH, CDR2 LQKENI.

This chain joins TRBV7-8 and TRBJ2-7; D is possibly TRBD2 (6 bases). V lost 5 bases to trimming and J lost 5 bases, with 19 bases between them. The CDR3 loop spans 15 amino acids. The germline gives CDR1 SGHVS, CDR2 FQNEAQ. DNA of the CDR3: TGTGCCAGCAGCGGGGCGGTTGGTAGCGGAAACGAGCAGTACTTC. It yields the protein CASSGAVGSGNEQYF.

The V call is TRBV18, the J call TRBJ2-7; D may be TRBD1 (5 bases). This CDR3 comprises 14 residues. Germline V gene sequence: CDR1 KGHSH, CDR2 LQKENI. V lost 2 bases, J lost 3 bases, and 11 bases lay in between. CDR3 in DNA: TGTGCCAGCTCACCAACGACAGTCGACTACGAGCAGTACTTC. It is translated as CASSPTTVDYEQYF.